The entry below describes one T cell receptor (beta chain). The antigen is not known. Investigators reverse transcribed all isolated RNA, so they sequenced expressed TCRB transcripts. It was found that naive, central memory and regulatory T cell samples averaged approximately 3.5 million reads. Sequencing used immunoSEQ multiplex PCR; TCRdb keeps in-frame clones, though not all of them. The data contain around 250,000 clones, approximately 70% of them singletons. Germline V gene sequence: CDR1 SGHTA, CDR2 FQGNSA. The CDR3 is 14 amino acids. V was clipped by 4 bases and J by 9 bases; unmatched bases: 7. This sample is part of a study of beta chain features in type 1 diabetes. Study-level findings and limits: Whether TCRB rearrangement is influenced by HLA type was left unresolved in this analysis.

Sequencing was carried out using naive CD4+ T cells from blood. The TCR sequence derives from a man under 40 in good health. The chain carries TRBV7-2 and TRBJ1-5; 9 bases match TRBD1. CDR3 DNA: TGTGCCAGCAGCTGGGGACAGGGCGGTCTGCCCCAGCATTTT. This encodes CASSWGQGGLPQHF.